Here is one T cell receptor (beta chain) with its context. Its matching antigen is unknown. The source of the sample is a study of cytomegalovirus exposure and HLA in healthy donors. Study summary: The Caucasian-associated ancestry cluster contained 81% of the 398 genotyped donors.

Overall study results and limits: Earlier analysis found most TCR beta V segments productive about 90% or about 30% of the time. The authors later linked a missense DCLRE1C variant to TCR beta V- and J-gene trimming.

Primers for the PCR totalled 60 Vbeta and 13 Jbeta. Generated by immunoSEQ multiplex PCR, the TCRdb table keeps only in-frame clones and is missing some. Among 95,000 to 150,000 clones listed, over 70% were seen once. The CDR3 consists of 12 residues. The germline V gene has CDR1 MDHEN and CDR2 SYDVKM. The sequence derives from a man in his forties in good health and CMV-seropositive. The sample comprised PBMCs. J is TRBJ1-1 and V is TRBV28; maybe TRBD1 (6 bases). CDR3 region: CAILEQGTEAFF. The DNA for the CDR3 is TGTGCTATCCTGGAACAGGGAACTGAAGCTTTCTTT.